Listed below are T cell receptor beta chains from one sample, sequenced in a study of blood T cells in healthy people across ages. MiXCR, run by TCRdb on the 5' RACE reads, gives a single entry per CDR3 protein. This sample carries 1,800,000 or so distinct CDR3 sequences, approximately 39% of them seen once, and the ten largest clones take around 23%. Sequences were obtained from blood. The receptors here all came from a human donor in good health. Both conserved end residues are part of each CDR3. The D gene is left open where the match is weak. Size tells how often a clone was seen (once, few, many) or the class of an expanded clone, and some rows leave it out.

cdr3_nt: TGCGCCAACAGCCCAGGGTCTGGGGCCAACGTCCTGACTTTC
cdr3_aa: CANSPGSGANVLTF
clone_size: NA
v_call: TRBV5-1
d_call: NA
j_call: TRBJ2-6

cdr3_nt: TGTGCCAGCAGGCCGACTAGCAGAACCACAGATACGCAGTATTTT
cdr3_aa: CASRPTSRTTDTQYF
clone_size: few
v_call: TRBV5-5
d_call: TRBD2
j_call: TRBJ2-3

cdr3_nt: TGTGCCAGCAGCTTATTAAACCCAGGACAGCCCTACAATGAGCAGTTCTTC
cdr3_aa: CASSLLNPGQPYNEQFF
clone_size: NA
v_call: TRBV7-2
d_call: NA
j_call: TRBJ2-1

cdr3_nt: TGCAGCGTTGGAGGGACAGGGGGCCAAAAACTGTTTTTT
cdr3_aa: CSVGGTGGQKLFF
clone_size: NA
v_call: TRBV29-1
d_call: TRBD1
j_call: TRBJ1-4

cdr3_nt: TGTGCCAGCAGCTTGGGGACTAGTCAGACAGATACGCAGTATTTT
cdr3_aa: CASSLGTSQTDTQYF
clone_size: NA
v_call: TRBV7-3
d_call: TRBD2
j_call: TRBJ2-3

cdr3_nt: TGCAGTGCTAGTATGATGGCGGGGGTAGATACGCAGTATTTT
cdr3_aa: CSASMMAGVDTQYF
clone_size: NA
v_call: TRBV20-1
d_call: TRBD2
j_call: TRBJ2-3

cdr3_nt: TGTGCCAGCAGATCTAGTGGGGGATGGGATACGCAGTATTTT
cdr3_aa: CASRSSGGWDTQYF
clone_size: NA
v_call: TRBV2
d_call: NA
j_call: TRBJ2-3

cdr3_nt: TGTGCCAGCAGCACCCAGGGAAACTATGGGCAGCCCCAGCATTTT
cdr3_aa: CASSTQGNYGQPQHF
clone_size: NA
v_call: TRBV5-5
d_call: NA
j_call: TRBJ1-5

cdr3_nt: TGTGCCAGCAGCTCGCCGGACAGGCCCGTCGAGCAGTACTTC
cdr3_aa: CASSSPDRPVEQYF
clone_size: few
v_call: TRBV5-6
d_call: TRBD1
j_call: TRBJ2-7

cdr3_nt: TGTGCCAGCAGTTACACGGGTCGATCCGTCCTCACCTTC
cdr3_aa: CASSYTGRSVLTF
clone_size: few
v_call: TRBV6-6
d_call: NA
j_call: TRBJ1-2

cdr3_nt: TGTGCCAGCAGCCGACTAGCGGGAGAAGAGACCCAGTACTTC
cdr3_aa: CASSRLAGEETQYF
clone_size: many
v_call: TRBV5-1
d_call: TRBD2
j_call: TRBJ2-5

cdr3_nt: TGTGCCAGCAGCCGGAAATCTAGCGAGCCCTACAATGAGCAGTTCTTC
cdr3_aa: CASSRKSSEPYNEQFF
clone_size: NA
v_call: TRBV7-8
d_call: NA
j_call: TRBJ2-1

cdr3_nt: TGTGCCAGCAGCTTATCCCCGGCAGGGATTGTCCCTAACTATGGCTACACCTTC
cdr3_aa: CASSLSPAGIVPNYGYTF
clone_size: NA
v_call: TRBV7-6
d_call: NA
j_call: TRBJ1-2

cdr3_nt: TGCGCCAGCAGCCAAGACTGGACAGTCTATGGCTACACCTTC
cdr3_aa: CASSQDWTVYGYTF
clone_size: NA
v_call: TRBV4-1
d_call: NA
j_call: TRBJ1-2

cdr3_nt: TGCAGTGCTAGAGATTTTGGTGAGCAGTTCTTC
cdr3_aa: CSARDFGEQFF
clone_size: NA
v_call: TRBV20-1
d_call: NA
j_call: TRBJ2-1

cdr3_nt: TGTGCCACCAGTGATTCCTGGGGGGAGACCCAGTACTTC
cdr3_aa: CATSDSWGETQYF
clone_size: few
v_call: TRBV24-1
d_call: NA
j_call: TRBJ2-5

cdr3_nt: TGTGCCAGCAGCTTAGCAGGGGGGGTCAACACCATATATTTT
cdr3_aa: CASSLAGGVNTIYF
clone_size: NA
v_call: TRBV7-2
d_call: NA
j_call: TRBJ1-3

cdr3_nt: TGTGCCAGCAGTTTATCCAGGAGGGCCTCAGTTGGGGGCTACACCTTC
cdr3_aa: CASSLSRRASVGGYTF
clone_size: NA
v_call: TRBV27
d_call: NA
j_call: TRBJ1-2

cdr3_nt: TGCGCCAGCAGCTTTCAGGGGGCCCAGACCCAGTACTTC
cdr3_aa: CASSFQGAQTQYF
clone_size: once
v_call: TRBV5-1
d_call: TRBD1
j_call: TRBJ2-5

cdr3_nt: TGCGCCAGCAGCTTGTCTCTGTTTCAGGAATTCAACGAGCAGTACTTC
cdr3_aa: CASSLSLFQEFNEQYF
clone_size: few
v_call: TRBV5-1
d_call: NA
j_call: TRBJ2-7

cdr3_nt: TGCGCCAGCAGCGAAGGGACAGGGAATAGTCAGCCCCAGCATTTT
cdr3_aa: CASSEGTGNSQPQHF
clone_size: NA
v_call: TRBV5-1
d_call: TRBD1
j_call: TRBJ1-5

cdr3_nt: TGTGCCATCAGTAACGGGGGAGGCTATGGCTACACCTTC
cdr3_aa: CAISNGGGYGYTF
clone_size: NA
v_call: TRBV10-3
d_call: NA
j_call: TRBJ1-2

cdr3_nt: TGTGCCAGCAGAGAACAGGGGAGGGCCAACGTCCTGACTTTC
cdr3_aa: CASREQGRANVLTF
clone_size: many
v_call: TRBV12-3/TRBV12-4
d_call: TRBD1
j_call: TRBJ2-6

cdr3_nt: TGCGCCAGCAGTCCCGAACCAGATGAAAGACTGTTTTTT
cdr3_aa: CASSPEPDERLFF
clone_size: NA
v_call: TRBV5-1
d_call: NA
j_call: TRBJ1-4

cdr3_nt: TGCAGTGCCAGGAGGGGGGGCACCTACGAGCAGTACTTC
cdr3_aa: CSARRGGTYEQYF
clone_size: many
v_call: TRBV20-1
d_call: NA
j_call: TRBJ2-7

cdr3_nt: TGCGCCAGCAGCTTGGTGTTTAGCGGGGGCTCCTCAGATACGCAGTATTTT
cdr3_aa: CASSLVFSGGSSDTQYF
clone_size: NA
v_call: TRBV5-1
d_call: TRBD2
j_call: TRBJ2-3

cdr3_nt: TGTGCCAGCAGCTTTAGCTTTACGGAGACCCAGTACTTC
cdr3_aa: CASSFSFTETQYF
clone_size: few
v_call: TRBV7-2
d_call: NA
j_call: TRBJ2-5

cdr3_nt: TGTGCCAGCAGCCAAGGTTGGGACAGGGGGTACTACGAGCAGTACTTC
cdr3_aa: CASSQGWDRGYYEQYF
clone_size: NA
v_call: TRBV3-1
d_call: TRBD1
j_call: TRBJ2-7

cdr3_nt: TGTGCCAGCAGCTTACAGTCCGGGGGCTATAGCACAGATACGCAGTATTTT
cdr3_aa: CASSLQSGGYSTDTQYF
clone_size: NA
v_call: TRBV7-2
d_call: NA
j_call: TRBJ2-3

cdr3_nt: TGTGCCTGGAGTGTGACCCGGCACCTGGAGACCCAGTACTTC
cdr3_aa: CAWSVTRHLETQYF
clone_size: NA
v_call: TRBV30
d_call: NA
j_call: TRBJ2-5

cdr3_nt: TGTGCCAGTAGCCAAGAACCGCACTATGGCTACACCTTC
cdr3_aa: CASSQEPHYGYTF
clone_size: NA
v_call: TRBV14
d_call: NA
j_call: TRBJ1-2

cdr3_nt: TGTGCCAGCAGCCCTGAGACGGGACTCATTCACTACGAGCAGTACTTC
cdr3_aa: CASSPETGLIHYEQYF
clone_size: few
v_call: TRBV4-2
d_call: NA
j_call: TRBJ2-7

cdr3_nt: TGCGCCAGCAGCCGGGCAGGGGGACGTCCAGACTACGAGCAGTACTTC
cdr3_aa: CASSRAGGRPDYEQYF
clone_size: few
v_call: TRBV5-1
d_call: TRBD1
j_call: TRBJ2-7

cdr3_nt: TGTGCCAGCAGCTTTATCGGTTTAAGGGGTCCCGGAAGACAGAACACTTACCCCTACGAGCAGTACTTC
cdr3_aa: CASSFIGLRGPGRQNTYPYEQYF
clone_size: NA
v_call: TRBV11-2
d_call: NA
j_call: TRBJ2-7

cdr3_nt: TGTGCCAGCAGCTTGGTCGGGCAGAAGAATGAAAAACTGTTTTTT
cdr3_aa: CASSLVGQKNEKLFF
clone_size: NA
v_call: TRBV5-6
d_call: NA
j_call: TRBJ1-4

cdr3_nt: TGTGCCTGGAGTGTAAGGGGGATTGGGCTGGGGAAGAACACTGAAGCTTTCTTT
cdr3_aa: CAWSVRGIGLGKNTEAFF
clone_size: NA
v_call: TRBV30
d_call: NA
j_call: TRBJ1-1

cdr3_nt: TGCAGCGTTTCTCCCCCGGACAGTTATAATTCACCCCTCTACTTT
cdr3_aa: CSVSPPDSYNSPLYF
clone_size: NA
v_call: TRBV29-1
d_call: NA
j_call: TRBJ1-6

cdr3_nt: TGTGCCAGCAGCTTAGCGGCTGAGGGGGGAGACTATGGCTACACCTTC
cdr3_aa: CASSLAAEGGDYGYTF
clone_size: NA
v_call: TRBV7-2
d_call: NA
j_call: TRBJ1-2

cdr3_nt: TGTGCCAGCAGCCAGTACCGACTAGCGGGGGGCTACGAGCAGTACTTC
cdr3_aa: CASSQYRLAGGYEQYF
clone_size: NA
v_call: TRBV7-2
d_call: TRBD2
j_call: TRBJ2-7

cdr3_nt: TGTGCCAGCTTAAGCGGGGGGGAAGAGACCCAGTACTTC
cdr3_aa: CASLSGGEETQYF
clone_size: once
v_call: TRBV7-8
d_call: TRBD2
j_call: TRBJ2-5

cdr3_nt: TGTGCCAGCAGCAAGGGCCCCCTCGGCTCCTACGAGCAGTACTTC
cdr3_aa: CASSKGPLGSYEQYF
clone_size: NA
v_call: TRBV7-3
d_call: NA
j_call: TRBJ2-7

cdr3_nt: TGTGCCAGCAGCTACACGGGGAAGAATGAGCAGTTCTTC
cdr3_aa: CASSYTGKNEQFF
clone_size: NA
v_call: TRBV28
d_call: NA
j_call: TRBJ2-1

cdr3_nt: TGTGCCAGCACCCAAGGGAACGGACCCAATGAAAAACTGTTTTTT
cdr3_aa: CASTQGNGPNEKLFF
clone_size: NA
v_call: TRBV7-9
d_call: NA
j_call: TRBJ1-4

cdr3_nt: TGCAGCGTTGAAAGCGTCACCTACAATGAGCTGTTCTTC
cdr3_aa: CSVESVTYNELFF
clone_size: NA
v_call: TRBV29-1
d_call: NA
j_call: TRBJ2-1

cdr3_nt: TGCAGCGTTGCGCGGAGCTCCTACGTGCAGTACTTC
cdr3_aa: CSVARSSYVQYF
clone_size: NA
v_call: TRBV29-1
d_call: NA
j_call: TRBJ2-7